Here is one T cell receptor (beta chain) with its context. Antigen unknown. This sample stems from a study of blood T cells in healthy people across ages. Overall study findings and caveats: Researchers report that TCR beta diversity correlated strongly with naive T cell percentage. It was not possible, with unsorted PBMCs, to conclusively compare naive and antigen-experienced cells.

Every participating donor contributed roughly 10 milliliters of peripheral blood through a draw. The use of a sample-barcoded 5' primer and a J-beta primer mix characterized a second PCR of roughly 7 to 11 cycles. With 12 random nucleotides, a template-switch adaptor tagged each individual cDNA molecule. One entry per CDR3 protein, called by TCRdb with MiXCR from the 5' RACE reads. The table lists some 1,500,000 distinct CDR3 sequences, approximately 43% of them singletons. V dropped 5 bases and J dropped 5 bases, with 31 bases sitting between them. This CDR3 region has 20 residues. Sequencing was done on a sample of blood. The gene calls are TRBV12-3 or TRBV12-4 and TRBJ1-5, with D possibly being TRBD1 (6 bases). The TCR was taken from a woman between 18 and 29 years old in good health. The DNA of the CDR3 is TGTGCCAGCAGTCCACCATCGAGGGGGGCGGTTGGTTTTAGTCATCAGCCCCAGCATTTT. The encoded protein is CASSPPSRGAVGFSHQPQHF.